This T cell receptor beta chain was captured in a study of early T cells in non-severe SARS-CoV-2 infection. Study-level findings and limits: Matching with VDJdb favored anti-spike CD8 responses (missing private and CD4 specificities).

Each CDR3 protein is one row after TCRdb ran MiXCR on the 5' RACE reads. The sample has roughly 90,000 distinct CDR3 sequences; around 15% are singletons. This clonotype was picked up a small number of times. The target antigen is unknown. V lost 0 bases, J lost 10 bases, and 10 bases stayed unmatched. Germline-derived CDR1 and CDR2 are WNHNN and SYGVQD (reference sequence). The CDR3 length is 15 residues. V and J are TRBV10-1 and TRBJ1-1, with 8 nucleotides matching TRBD1. What was sequenced was whole blood. This sequence originates from an adult who was a healthcare worker with PCR-confirmed SARS-CoV-2 infection or an uninfected control (not recorded which). This CDR3 is CASSESQGALVGAFF. CDR3 DNA sequence: TGCGCCAGCAGTGAGTCCCAGGGGGCCCTCGTGGGAGCTTTCTTT.